This T cell receptor beta chain was retrieved from a study of CD8+ T cells in alopecia areata. This sample's treatment: oral pan-JAK inhibitor, 5-10 mg twice daily. The CDR3 totals 15 residues. Unmatched junction bases numbered 3, after V lost 4 bases and J lost 0 bases. CDR1 is MNHEY and CDR2 is SMNVEV in the germline V gene (reference sequence). As the sequencing template, cDNA was produced by extracting RNA and reverse transcribing it. The protocol was immunoSEQ multiplex PCR, while the TCRdb copy is restricted to in-frame clones and leaves out a portion. The table has 190,000 or so clones, roughly 62% seen once.

The source is a human donor with alopecia areata. The chain links TRBV27 to TRBJ1-1; TRBD1 matches at 9 bases. Sequenced material: CD8+ T cells sorted from blood, taken at week 24, from a patient treated with tofacitinib. This CDR3 is CASSYNRGLNTEAFF. The CDR3 DNA reads as TGTGCCAGCAGTTACAACAGGGGGCTGAACACTGAAGCTTTCTTT.